The 27 T cell receptor beta chains presented below share a single source sample, sequenced in a study of beta chain features in type 1 diabetes. What was sequenced were expressed TCRB transcripts, since all of the isolated RNA had been reverse transcribed. Produced via immunoSEQ multiplex PCR; TCRdb's table is partial and in-frame only. Of over 600,000 clones detected, roughly an eighth appear once; the ten largest clones hold more than 0.1%. No antigen has been assigned to these receptors. Study conclusions and caveats: The study found moderately but significantly shorter TCRB CDR3s in all four CD4+ subsets of Type 1 diabetes patients.

The sample was naive CD4+ T cells from blood. The source of these receptors is a man younger than 40 with type 1 diabetes.

This clone was seen only a few times. The J gene is TRBJ2-7, the V gene TRBV7-9; 11 positions match TRBD1. J gave up 6 bases and V 5 bases, and 15 bases lay outside the gene matches. The CDR3 loop spans 17 amino acids. Germline V gene data show CDR1 as SEHNR and CDR2 as FQNEAQ (reference sequence). This CDR3 reads CASSPNPGTGGYGEQYF. The CDR3 coding sequence is TGTGCCAGCAGCCCTAACCCCGGGACAGGGGGATACGGCGAGCAGTACTTC.

This sequence joins TRBV2 and TRBJ2-6, with 9 bases matching TRBD1. Germline V gene sequence: CDR1 SNHLY, CDR2 FYNNEI. The CDR3 is 20 residues long. V lost 3 bases to trimming and J lost 1 base; unmatched junction nucleotides: 13. The CDR3 sequence: CASSEFLSRQGVSGANVLTF. The CDR3 DNA reads as TGTGCCAGCAGTGAGTTTTTGTCGAGACAGGGGGTTTCTGGGGCCAACGTCCTGACTTTC.

The gene calls are TRBV2 and TRBJ1-3, with D hard to call. The ends were cut back, 2 bases at V and 1 base at J, with 9 bases in the middle. Germline-derived CDR1 and CDR2 are SNHLY and FYNNEI. There are 15 residues in the CDR3. The CDR3 loop reads CASSETGLSGNTIYF. Here the CDR3 DNA reads TGTGCCAGCAGTGAAACGGGTTTATCTGGAAACACCATATATTTT. Using reference TRBV2 and TRBJ1-3 for the parts outside the CDR3, the full variable domain is EPEVTQTPSHQVTQMGQEVILRCVPISNHLYFYWYRQILGQKVEFLVSFYNNEISEKSEIFDDQFSVERPDGSNFTLKIRSTKLEDSAMYFCASSETGLSGNTIYFGEGSWLTVV.

The chain uses TRBV4-3 and TRBJ2-3; 12 bases line up with TRBD2. Germline V gene sequence: CDR1 LGHNA, CDR2 YSLEER. J gave up 3 bases and V 0 bases, and 7 bases lay outside the gene matches. This CDR3 contains 18 residues. The CDR3 loop is CASSQESASGGATDTQYF. The CDR3 DNA sequence: TGCGCCAGCAGCCAAGAATCCGCTAGCGGGGGGGCAACAGATACGCAGTATTTT.

The V gene is TRBV6-6, the J gene TRBJ2-6; D gene ambiguous. CDR3 length: 13 amino acids. Germline V gene data show CDR1 as MNHNY and CDR2 as SVGAGI (reference sequence). The V gene lost 6 bases and the J gene lost 2 bases, with 5 bases spanning the gap. The CDR3 nucleotides read TGTGCCAGCAGCCTTACTGGGGCCAACGTCCTGACTTTC. It specifies CASSLTGANVLTF.

This clone was seen a handful of times. The V gene is TRBV20-1, the J gene TRBJ1-3; D unclear. Germline values: CDR1 DFQATT, CDR2 SNEGSKA (reference sequence). Between the trimmed V and J ends, which lost 3 bases and 4 bases, there was a span of 4 bases. This CDR3 has 11 residues. The CDR3 sequence: CSASHGNTIYF. In DNA form, the CDR3 reads TGCAGTGCTAGTCACGGAAACACCATATATTTT.

This clone has just a few counts. The chain has TRBV9 and TRBJ1-2; D perhaps matches TRBD1 (6 bases). CDR3 length: 14 amino acids. V lost 6 bases, J lost 3 bases, and 15 bases lay in between. In germline, CDR1 is SGDLS, CDR2 YYNGEE. The chain's CDR3 is CASTRDIGDYGYTF. Here the CDR3 DNA reads TGTGCCAGCACCCGGGACATAGGGGACTATGGCTACACCTTC.

This clone was observed a few times. This chain uses TRBV7-3 with TRBJ2-3; D might be TRBD1 (5 bases). Trimming shortened V by 5 bases and J by 6 bases, and 15 bases separated the two germline ends. CDR1 is SGHTA and CDR2 is FQGTGA in the germline V gene. CDR3 length equals 14 residues. CDR3 bases: TGTGCCAGCAGCCAACTCCAGGGATTTGATACGCAGTATTTT. This encodes CASSQLQGFDTQYF. The variable domain in full, completed from reference TRBV7-3 and TRBJ2-3, reads GAGVSQTPSNKVTEKGKYVELRCDPISGHTALYWYRQSLGQGPEFLIYFQGTGAADDSGLPNDRFFAVRPEGSVSTLKIQRTERGDSAVYLCASSQLQGFDTQYFGPGTRLTVL.

The rearrangement joins TRBV28 to TRBJ2-1; maybe TRBD1 (6 bases). This CDR3 comprises 15 residues. From germline, CDR1 is MDHEN and CDR2 SYDVKM. V was pared by 6 bases and J by 3 bases, with 15 bases between. The CDR3 spells CASSPPGHLYNEQFF. The DNA for the CDR3 is TGTGCCAGCAGCCCTCCGGGACACCTCTACAATGAGCAGTTCTTC.

The genes are TRBV5-1 and TRBJ2-1; 7 nucleotides align to TRBD1. CDR3 length: 14 residues. The trim removed 0 bases at V and 7 bases at J, leaving 4 bases unmatched. In germline, CDR1 is SGHRS, CDR2 YFSETQ. The CDR3 DNA is TGCGCCAGCAGCTTGGTTCAGGGGGAGAATGAGCAGTTCTTC. Its translation: CASSLVQGENEQFF.

Comments on this clone: The same CDR3 also results from other DNA sequences found in this sample. This chain joins TRBV7-2 and TRBJ2-7; 7 bases line up with TRBD2. CDR3 length: 12 amino acids. V was pared by 5 bases and J by 3 bases, with 1 base of the junction left unmatched. In germline, CDR1 is SGHTA, CDR2 FQGNSA. CDR3 sequence: CASSRTSYEQYF. The CDR3 region has the DNA TGTGCCAGCAGCCGGACTAGCTACGAGCAGTACTTC. Drawing the rest from reference TRBV7-2 and TRBJ2-7, the complete variable domain is GAGVSQSPSNKVTEKGKDVELRCDPISGHTALYWYRQSLGQGLEFLIYFQGNSAPDKSGLPSDRFSAERTGGSVSTLTIQRTQQEDSAVYLCASSRTSYEQYFGPGTRLTVT.

The chain combines TRBV21-1 with TRBJ2-5; no DNA check was done on the table's D call, TRBD1. TRBV21-1 is designated a pseudogene. The length of the CDR3 is 16 residues. The CDR3 DNA follows: TGTGCCAGCAGCAAAGGGGGACAGACCTTCCAAGAGACCCAGTACTTC. Its translation is CASSKGGQTFQETQYF.

A few counts support this clone. The chain uses TRBV6-5 and TRBJ1-2, with 7 bases identical to TRBD1. Germline values: CDR1 MNHEY, CDR2 SVGAGI. This CDR3 has 13 residues. The V and J ends lost 2 bases and 8 bases, in that order; junction bases with no gene match: 5. The CDR3 region is CASSYLAGGGYTF. The CDR3, as DNA: TGTGCCAGCAGTTACCTGGCAGGGGGAGGCTACACCTTC.

The chain has TRBV4-1 and TRBJ2-7, with D unclear. Trimming took 0 bases from V and 3 from J, leaving 9 bases between them. The CDR3 consists of 14 residues. Germline assignment: CDR1 MGHRA and CDR2 YSYEKL. The CDR3 region is CASSQEGGRYEQYF. CDR3 bases: TGCGCCAGCAGCCAAGAGGGTGGTCGCTACGAGCAGTACTTC.

V gene TRBV2 combines with J gene TRBJ2-3; 9 nucleotides match TRBD1. V trimming: 8 bases; J trimming: 3 bases; junction bases outside the gene matches: 9. The CDR3 extends over 15 amino acids. Germline-derived CDR1 and CDR2 are SNHLY and FYNNEI. The CDR3 loop is CASHRDREVTDTQYF. The CDR3, as DNA: TGTGCCAGCCATAGGGACAGGGAAGTTACAGATACGCAGTATTTT.

The V gene is TRBV4-3, the J gene TRBJ2-7, with 7 bases matching TRBD1. Germline-derived CDR1 and CDR2 are LGHNA and YSLEER. This CDR3 has 15 amino acids. V lost 0 bases and J lost 2; bases outside the gene matches: 4. CDR3 bases: TGCGCCAGCAGCCAAGACGACAGGGCAACCTACGAGCAGTACTTC. Amino acid sequence: CASSQDDRATYEQYF.

This clone was picked up a small number of times. The chain recombines TRBV25-1 with TRBJ2-5, with D perhaps being TRBD1 or TRBD2 (5 bases each). Germline V gives CDR1 MGHDK, CDR2 SYGVNS. Trimming left V 3 bases short and J 4 bases short, with 12 bases between. The CDR3 spans 14 residues. In DNA form, the CDR3 reads TGTGCCAGCAGTGATGCGAGGGGCAGAGAGACCCAGTACTTC. This translates into CASSDARGRETQYF.

This clone appeared a few times. The genes are TRBV9 and TRBJ2-1; the D is unclear. This CDR3 spans 14 amino acids. Per the germline V gene, CDR1 is SGDLS and CDR2 is YYNGEE. V was pared by 2 bases and J by 4 bases, with 10 bases between. CDR3 in amino acids: CASSVMVEYNEQFF. CDR3 bases: TGTGCCAGCAGCGTGATGGTTGAGTACAATGAGCAGTTCTTC.

The sample holds one count of this clone. This chain joins TRBV7-2 and TRBJ2-7; no clear D. The CDR3 has 11 residues. Germline lookup yields CDR1 SGHTA and CDR2 FQGNSA. V shed 9 bases and J shed 4 bases, with 10 bases lying between them. CDR3 in DNA: TGTGCCAGTACCTGGAATTACGAGCAGTACTTC. Translating gives CASTWNYEQYF.

The CDR3 DNA reads TGTGCCAGCAGCCTGCATAGTGCACGGATGAACGGTGAGCAGTTCTTC. Its translation is CASSLHSARMNGEQFF. V and J are TRBV9 and TRBJ2-1; D ambiguous. CDR1 and CDR2 (germline): SGDLS, YYNGEE. The CDR3 loop spans 16 amino acids. The V end was cut by 4 bases, the J end by 9 bases, with 23 bases between.

This clone was found a few times. The chain recombines TRBV6-6 with TRBJ2-3; D gene uncertain. Germline V gene sequence: CDR1 MNHNY, CDR2 SVGAGI (reference sequence). Trimming shortened V by 7 bases and J by 5 bases, and 19 bases separated the two germline ends. This CDR3 is 15 amino acids long. CDR3 residues: CASTQRVQSGDTQYF. DNA of the CDR3: TGTGCCAGCACCCAAAGGGTCCAATCGGGAGATACGCAGTATTTT.

This clone has just a few counts. The J gene is TRBJ1-4, the V gene TRBV6-4, with 9 bases that match TRBD1. Germline CDR1 reads MRHNA; CDR2 reads SNTAGT. This CDR3 contains 13 residues. Unmatched junction bases numbered 9, after V lost 9 bases and J lost 10 bases. CDR3 sequence reads: CASRRDREGKLFF. The CDR3 nucleotides read TGTGCCAGTCGCCGGGACAGGGAAGGAAAACTGTTTTTT.

This clone occurred a few times. V is TRBV29-1 and J is TRBJ2-3, with D possibly called TRBD1 or TRBD2 (5 bases each). V dropped 4 bases and J dropped 4 bases, with 12 bases sitting between them. The CDR3 runs 13 residues. CDR1 and CDR2 from the germline V gene are SQVTM and ANQGSEA. CDR3 residues: CSVGGRGPDTQYF. DNA for the CDR3: TGCAGCGTTGGGGGGAGAGGGCCAGATACGCAGTATTTT.

This clone was seen a handful of times. The rearrangement uses TRBV29-1 and TRBJ2-7; TRBD2 is a possible D gene (5 bases). CDR3 size: 14 residues. Germline V gene sequence: CDR1 SQVTM, CDR2 ANQGSEA. V was cut by 3 bases and J by 0 bases, with 12 bases left in between. The CDR3 loop is CSVEGDTSSYEQYF. CDR3 DNA sequence: TGCAGCGTTGAGGGAGACACCAGCTCCTACGAGCAGTACTTC.

This clone was recorded a few times. The chain is built from TRBV7-2 and TRBJ2-1; 11 bases are a match to TRBD2. V lost 3 bases and J lost 5; bases outside the gene matches: 9. CDR1 and CDR2 (germline): SGHTA, FQGNSA. This CDR3 contains 17 residues. CDR3 loop: CASSFTAGTSGDNEQFF. DNA for the CDR3: TGTGCCAGCAGCTTCACGGCCGGGACTAGCGGAGACAATGAGCAGTTCTTC.

This clone was observed a handful of times. The J gene is TRBJ2-3, the V gene TRBV4-2; a weak D match, TRBD2 (6 bases). V shed 0 bases and J shed 2 bases, with 12 bases lying between them. This CDR3 is 16 amino acids long. CDR1 and CDR2 (germline): LGHNA, YNFKEQ. The CDR3 region is CASSQDAGGITDTQYF. CDR3 nucleotide sequence: TGTGCCAGCAGCCAAGACGCCGGGGGAATCACAGATACGCAGTATTTT.

The chain is built from TRBV30 and TRBJ1-2, with TRBD1 as a possible D gene (5 bases). Between the trimmed V and J ends, which lost 3 bases and 7 bases, there was a span of 12 bases. CDR1 is GTSNPN and CDR2 is SVGIG in the germline V gene (reference sequence). The CDR3 consists of 12 residues. The CDR3 spells CAWSRSGSGYTF. The CDR3, as DNA: TGTGCCTGGAGCCGATCAGGGTCTGGCTACACCTTC.